This T cell receptor beta chain comes out of a study of PD-1 blockade in classical Hodgkin lymphoma. Study overall: Intravenous delivery of nivolumab at 3 mg/kg to patients occurred every 2 weeks. Findings of the study overall: Those achieving complete response showed baseline diversity like newly diagnosed patients. The CD4+ diversity rise by C4D1 was clearest in complete responders.

Germline V gene data show CDR1 as MDHEN and CDR2 as SYDVKM. V lost 2 bases, J lost 2 bases, and 6 bases lay in between. There are 13 residues in the CDR3. Profiled with immunoSEQ multiplex PCR; TCRdb holds only in-frame clones, not every one. The sample has about 84,000 clones, about nine tenths seen once. Concerning this clone: What it recognizes is unknown.

Following autologous stem cell transplantation, relapse occurred in every patient, and exposure to brentuximab vedotin varied. Reported best responses ranged across complete response, partial response or progressive disease. Sequences were derived from peripheral blood mononuclear cells (PBMCs), sampled at baseline. The sequence came from a human donor with classical Hodgkin lymphoma. J is TRBJ1-2 and V is TRBV28; D unresolved. The CDR3 region has the DNA TGTGCCAGCAGTTTAGCGGCGAACTATGGCTACACCTTC. Translated, it gives CASSLAANYGYTF.